The following is a T cell receptor (beta chain) sequence with its context. Its matching antigen is unknown. The method was immunoSEQ multiplex PCR; TCRdb's version includes in-frame clones alone and lacks a portion of them. The sample has 55,000 to 65,000 clones, roughly 85% seen once. This sample was taken from a study of OX40 agonist ivuxolimab in advanced cancers. The wider study: Patients assigned to dose escalation were diagnosed with hepatocellular carcinoma, melanoma, renal cell or head and neck cancer.

Trimming took 9 bases from V and 0 from J, leaving 16 bases between them. The germline gives CDR1 SGHDT, CDR2 YYEEEE. This CDR3 has 14 amino acids. Findings and caveats of the study: Fewer expanded clones were found on average in CD4+ than in CD8+ T cells.

This clonotype was sampled from an adult with an advanced solid tumor such as melanoma, head and neck, liver or kidney cancer. V gene TRBV5-6 combines with J gene TRBJ2-7; D assignment may be TRBD1 or TRBD2 (5 bases each). Material: CD4+ or CD8+ T cells sorted from blood, obtained in a trial of the OX40 agonist ivuxolimab. The CDR3 region has the DNA TGTGCCACTCGACAGACGGGAAGCTCCTACGAGCAGTACTTC. It codes for CATRQTGSSYEQYF.